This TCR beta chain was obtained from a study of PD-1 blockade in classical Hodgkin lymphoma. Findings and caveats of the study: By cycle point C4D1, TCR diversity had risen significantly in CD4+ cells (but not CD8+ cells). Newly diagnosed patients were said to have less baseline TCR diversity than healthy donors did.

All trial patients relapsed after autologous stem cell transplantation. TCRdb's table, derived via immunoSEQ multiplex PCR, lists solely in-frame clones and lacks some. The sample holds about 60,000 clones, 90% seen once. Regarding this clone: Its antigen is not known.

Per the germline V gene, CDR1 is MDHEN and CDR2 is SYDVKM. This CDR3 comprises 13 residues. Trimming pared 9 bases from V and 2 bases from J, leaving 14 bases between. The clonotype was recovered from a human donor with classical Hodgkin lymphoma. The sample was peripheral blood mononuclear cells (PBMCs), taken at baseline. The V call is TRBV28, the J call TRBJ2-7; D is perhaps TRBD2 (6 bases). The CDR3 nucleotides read TGTGCCAGTTCGCGACGGGAGACCTACGAGCAGTACTTC. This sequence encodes CASSRRETYEQYF.